This TCR beta chain comes out of a study of blood T cell repertoires in COVID-19. Study as a whole: The United States, Italy and Spain were the sources of the acute and convalescent COVID-19 samples. The analysed material was cDNA or gDNA that came from T cells, B-cell-depleted T cells, or PBMCs.

Original data processing: Reference gene primer amplification in the assay estimated nucleated cell counts. Repertoires were generated with immunoSEQ multiplex PCR, while TCRdb's copy carries only in-frame clones and drops some. V and J calls and clone size are given by that table; D and trimming were obtained from the DNA. The sample shows tens of thousands of clones, 70% to 85% of them seen only once. Trimming took 4 bases from V and 6 from J; bases not matched to a gene: 4. The CDR3 spans 13 residues. Germline CDR1 reads SGHNT; CDR2 reads YENEEA. The origin of this receptor is a man in his sixties with active or convalescent COVID-19. J is TRBJ2-3 and V is TRBV11-3; 7 bases line up with TRBD2. The specimen sequenced was peripheral blood. CDR3: CASSSRTSDTQYF. For the CDR3, the DNA is TGTGCCAGCAGCTCAAGGACTAGTGATACGCAGTATTTT.